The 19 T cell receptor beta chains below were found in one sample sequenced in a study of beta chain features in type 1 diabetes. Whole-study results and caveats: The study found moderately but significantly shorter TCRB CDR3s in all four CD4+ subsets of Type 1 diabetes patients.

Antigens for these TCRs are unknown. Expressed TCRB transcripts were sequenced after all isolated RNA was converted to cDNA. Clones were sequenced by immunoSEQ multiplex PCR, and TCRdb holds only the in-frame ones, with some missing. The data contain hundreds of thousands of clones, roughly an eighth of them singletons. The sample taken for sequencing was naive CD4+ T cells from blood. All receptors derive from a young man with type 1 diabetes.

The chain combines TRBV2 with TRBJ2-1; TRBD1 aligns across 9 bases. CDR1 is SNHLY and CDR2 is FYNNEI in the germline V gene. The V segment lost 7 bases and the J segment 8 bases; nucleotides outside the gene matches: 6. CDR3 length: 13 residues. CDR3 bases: TGTGCCAGCAACCCGGGACAGGGCGATGAGCAGTTCTTC. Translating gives CASNPGQGDEQFF.

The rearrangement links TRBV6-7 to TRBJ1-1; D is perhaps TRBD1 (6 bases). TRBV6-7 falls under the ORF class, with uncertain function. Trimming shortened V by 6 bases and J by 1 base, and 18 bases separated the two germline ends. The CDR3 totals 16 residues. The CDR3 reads CASSNKRGQKNTEAFF. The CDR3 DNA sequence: TGTGCCAGCAGCAACAAGCGAGGACAGAAGAACACTGAAGCTTTCTTT.

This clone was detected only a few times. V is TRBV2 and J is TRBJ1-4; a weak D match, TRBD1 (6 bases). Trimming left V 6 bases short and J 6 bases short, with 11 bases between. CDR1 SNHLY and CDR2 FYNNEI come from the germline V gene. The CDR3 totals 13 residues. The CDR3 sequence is CASRTGPHEKLFF. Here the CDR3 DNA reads TGTGCCAGCAGGACAGGTCCGCATGAAAAACTGTTTTTT.

In DNA form, the CDR3 reads TGCAGCAGTGCCGGACAGTCAGCCTCCATGAACACTGAAGCTTTCTTT. It yields the protein CSSAGQSASMNTEAFF. The V call is TRBV29-1, the J call TRBJ1-1; possible D gene TRBD1, 6 bases. The V end lost 8 bases, the J end lost 0 bases, and 22 bases lay between the germline ends. The CDR3 is 16 amino acids. Germline V CDR1 and CDR2: SQVTM, ANQGSEA.

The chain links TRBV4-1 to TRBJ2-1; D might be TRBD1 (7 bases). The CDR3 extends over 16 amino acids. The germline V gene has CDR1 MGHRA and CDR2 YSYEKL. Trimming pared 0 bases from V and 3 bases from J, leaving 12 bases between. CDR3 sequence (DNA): TGCGCCAGCAGCCAAGATCGACAGGGACTCTACAATGAGCAGTTCTTC. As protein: CASSQDRQGLYNEQFF.

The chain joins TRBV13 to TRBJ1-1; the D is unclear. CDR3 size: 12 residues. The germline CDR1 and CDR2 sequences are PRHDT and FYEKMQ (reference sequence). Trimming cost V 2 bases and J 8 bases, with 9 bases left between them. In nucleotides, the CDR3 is TGTGCCAGCAGCTTACTCGCGACAGAAGCTTTCTTT. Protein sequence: CASSLLATEAFF. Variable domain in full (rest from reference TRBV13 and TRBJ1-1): AAGVIQSPRHLIKEKRETATLKCYPIPRHDTVYWYQQGPGQDPQFLISFYEKMQSDKGSIPDRFSAQQFSDYHSELNMSSLELGDSALYFCASSLLATEAFFGQGTRLTVV.

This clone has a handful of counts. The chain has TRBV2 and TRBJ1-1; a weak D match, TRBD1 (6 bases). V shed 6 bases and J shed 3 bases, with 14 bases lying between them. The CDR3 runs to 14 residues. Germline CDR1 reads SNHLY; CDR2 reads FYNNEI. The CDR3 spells CASRGQLGDTEAFF. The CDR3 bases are TGTGCCAGCAGAGGACAGCTAGGAGACACTGAAGCTTTCTTT.

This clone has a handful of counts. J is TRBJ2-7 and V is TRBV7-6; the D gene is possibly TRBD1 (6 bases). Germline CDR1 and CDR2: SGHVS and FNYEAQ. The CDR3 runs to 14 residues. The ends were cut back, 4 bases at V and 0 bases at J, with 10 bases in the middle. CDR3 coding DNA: TGTGCCAGCAGCTCTCTGGACAGCTCCTACGAGCAGTACTTC. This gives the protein CASSSLDSSYEQYF. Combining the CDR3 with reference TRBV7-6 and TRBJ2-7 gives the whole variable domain GAGVSQSPRYKVTKRGQDVALRCDPISGHVSLYWYRQALGQGPEFLTYFNYEAQQDKSGLPNDRFSAERPEGSISTLTIQRTEQRDSAMYRCASSSLDSSYEQYFGPGTRLTVT.

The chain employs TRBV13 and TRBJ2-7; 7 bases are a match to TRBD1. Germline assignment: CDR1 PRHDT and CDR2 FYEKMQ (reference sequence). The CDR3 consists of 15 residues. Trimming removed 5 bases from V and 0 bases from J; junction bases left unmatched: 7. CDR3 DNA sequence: TGTGCCAGCAGCCTGGGACAGCCCCTCTCCTACGAGCAGTACTTC. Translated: CASSLGQPLSYEQYF.

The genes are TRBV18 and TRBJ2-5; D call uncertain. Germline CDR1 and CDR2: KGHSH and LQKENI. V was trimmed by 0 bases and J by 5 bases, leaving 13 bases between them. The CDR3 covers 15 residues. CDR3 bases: TGTGCCAGCTCACCACCTGTGGCCCAAACGGAGACCCAGTACTTC. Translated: CASSPPVAQTETQYF.

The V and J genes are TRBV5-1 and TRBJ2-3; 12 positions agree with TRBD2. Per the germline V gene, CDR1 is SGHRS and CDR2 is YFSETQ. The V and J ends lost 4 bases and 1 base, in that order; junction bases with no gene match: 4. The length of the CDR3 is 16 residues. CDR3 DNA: TGCGCCAGCAGCCCGTGGACTAGCGGGGGCACAGATACGCAGTATTTT. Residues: CASSPWTSGGTDTQYF. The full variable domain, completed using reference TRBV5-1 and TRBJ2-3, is KAGVTQTPRYLIKTRGQQVTLSCSPISGHRSVSWYQQTPGQGLQFLFEYFSETQRNKGNFPGRFSGRQFSNSRSEMNVSTLELGDSALYLCASSPWTSGGTDTQYFGPGTRLTVL.

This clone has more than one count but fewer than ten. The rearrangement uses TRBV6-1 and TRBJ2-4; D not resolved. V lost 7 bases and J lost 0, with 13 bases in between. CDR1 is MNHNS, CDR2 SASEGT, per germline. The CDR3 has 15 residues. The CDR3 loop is CASTPFSLAKNIQYF. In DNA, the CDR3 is TGTGCCAGCACCCCATTCAGTTTAGCCAAAAACATTCAGTACTTC.

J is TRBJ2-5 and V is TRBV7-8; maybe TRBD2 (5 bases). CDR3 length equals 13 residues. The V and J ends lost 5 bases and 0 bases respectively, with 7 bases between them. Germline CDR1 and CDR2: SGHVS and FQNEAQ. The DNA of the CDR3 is TGTGCCAGCAGCACCGGGAACCAAGAGACCCAGTACTTC. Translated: CASSTGNQETQYF.

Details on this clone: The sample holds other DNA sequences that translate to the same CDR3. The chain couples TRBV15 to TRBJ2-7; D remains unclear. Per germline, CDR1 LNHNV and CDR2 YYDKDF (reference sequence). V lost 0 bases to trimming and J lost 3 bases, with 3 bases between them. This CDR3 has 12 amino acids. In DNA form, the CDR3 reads TGTGCCACCAGCAGAGATCTCTACGAGCAGTACTTC. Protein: CATSRDLYEQYF.

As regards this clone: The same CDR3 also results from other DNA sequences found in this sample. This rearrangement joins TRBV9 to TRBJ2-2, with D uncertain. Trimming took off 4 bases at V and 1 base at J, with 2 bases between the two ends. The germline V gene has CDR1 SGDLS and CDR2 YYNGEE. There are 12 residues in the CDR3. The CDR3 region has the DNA TGTGCCAGCAGCCTGAACACCGGGGAGCTGTTTTTT. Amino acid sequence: CASSLNTGELFF.

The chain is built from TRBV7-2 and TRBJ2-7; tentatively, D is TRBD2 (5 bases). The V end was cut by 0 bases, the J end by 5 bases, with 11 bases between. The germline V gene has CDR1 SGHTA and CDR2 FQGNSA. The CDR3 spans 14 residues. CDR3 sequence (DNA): TGTGCCAGCAGCTTAGCGGTGGGAGTGGACGAGCAGTACTTC. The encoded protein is CASSLAVGVDEQYF.

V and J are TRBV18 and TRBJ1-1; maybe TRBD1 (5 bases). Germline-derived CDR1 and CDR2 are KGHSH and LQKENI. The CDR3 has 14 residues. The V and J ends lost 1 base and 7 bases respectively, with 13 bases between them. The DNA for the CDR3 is TGTGCCAGCTCACCACGTGCGGGGACCAGTGAAGCTTTCTTT. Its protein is CASSPRAGTSEAFF.

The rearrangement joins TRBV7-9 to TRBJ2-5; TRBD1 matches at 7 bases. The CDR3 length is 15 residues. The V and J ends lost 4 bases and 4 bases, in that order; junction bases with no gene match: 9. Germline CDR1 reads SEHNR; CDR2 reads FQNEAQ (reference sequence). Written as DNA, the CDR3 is TGTGCCAGCAGCTCCCGACAGGGTACAGGAGAGACCCAGTACTTC. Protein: CASSSRQGTGETQYF. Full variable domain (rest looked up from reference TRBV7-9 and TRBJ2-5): DTGVSQNPRHKITKRGQNVTFRCDPISEHNRLYWYRQTLGQGPEFLTYFQNEAQLEKSRLLSDRFSAERPKGSFSTLEIQRTEQGDSAMYLCASSSRQGTGETQYFGPGTRLLVL.

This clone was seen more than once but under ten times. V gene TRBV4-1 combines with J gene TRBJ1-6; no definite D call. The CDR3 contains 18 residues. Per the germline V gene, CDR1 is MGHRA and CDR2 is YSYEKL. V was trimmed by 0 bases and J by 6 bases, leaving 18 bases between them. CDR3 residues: CASSQDHPSGHLNSPLHF. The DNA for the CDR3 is TGCGCCAGCAGCCAAGATCACCCCTCCGGTCACCTTAATTCACCCCTCCACTTT.